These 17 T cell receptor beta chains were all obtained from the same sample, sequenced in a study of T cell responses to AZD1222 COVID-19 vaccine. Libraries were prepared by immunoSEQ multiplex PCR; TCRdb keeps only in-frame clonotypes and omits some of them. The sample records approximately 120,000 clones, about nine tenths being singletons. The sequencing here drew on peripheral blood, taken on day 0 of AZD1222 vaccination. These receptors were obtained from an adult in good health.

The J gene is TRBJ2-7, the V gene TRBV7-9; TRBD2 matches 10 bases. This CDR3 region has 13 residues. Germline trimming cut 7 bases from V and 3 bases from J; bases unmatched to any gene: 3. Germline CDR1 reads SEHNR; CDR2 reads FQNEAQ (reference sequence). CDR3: CASTPSGSYEQYF. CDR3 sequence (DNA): TGTGCCAGCACACCTAGCGGGAGCTACGAGCAGTACTTC.

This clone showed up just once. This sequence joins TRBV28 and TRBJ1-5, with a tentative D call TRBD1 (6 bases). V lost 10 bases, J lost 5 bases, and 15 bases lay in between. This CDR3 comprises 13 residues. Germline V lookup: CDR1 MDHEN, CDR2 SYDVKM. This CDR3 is CATQGGTYQPQHF. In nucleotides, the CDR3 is TGTGCCACCCAAGGGGGGACGTATCAGCCCCAGCATTTT. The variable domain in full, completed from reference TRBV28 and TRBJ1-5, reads DVKVTQSSRYLVKRTGEKVFLECVQDMDHENMFWYRQDPGLGLRLIYFSYDVKMKEKGDIPEGYSVSREKKERFSLILESASTNQTSMYLCATQGGTYQPQHFGDGTRLSIL.

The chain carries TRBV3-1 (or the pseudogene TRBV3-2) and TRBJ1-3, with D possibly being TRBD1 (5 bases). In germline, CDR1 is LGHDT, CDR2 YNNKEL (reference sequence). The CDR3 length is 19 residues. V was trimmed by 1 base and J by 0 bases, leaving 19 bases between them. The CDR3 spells CASSQGPHGGVLSGNTIYF. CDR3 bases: TGTGCCAGCAGCCAAGGACCGCACGGGGGGGTCCTCTCTGGAAACACCATATATTTT.

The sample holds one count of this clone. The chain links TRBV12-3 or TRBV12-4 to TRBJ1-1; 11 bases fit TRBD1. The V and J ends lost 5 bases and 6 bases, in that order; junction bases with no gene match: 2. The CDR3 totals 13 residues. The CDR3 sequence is CASSEGQGAEAFF. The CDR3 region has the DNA TGTGCCAGCAGTGAGGGACAGGGGGCTGAAGCTTTCTTT.

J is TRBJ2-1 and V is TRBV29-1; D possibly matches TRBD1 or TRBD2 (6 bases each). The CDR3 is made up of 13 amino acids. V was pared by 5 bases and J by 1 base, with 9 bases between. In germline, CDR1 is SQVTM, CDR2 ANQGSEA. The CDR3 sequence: CSVQGTSYNEQFF. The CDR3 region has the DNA TGCAGCGTTCAGGGGACTTCCTACAATGAGCAGTTCTTC.

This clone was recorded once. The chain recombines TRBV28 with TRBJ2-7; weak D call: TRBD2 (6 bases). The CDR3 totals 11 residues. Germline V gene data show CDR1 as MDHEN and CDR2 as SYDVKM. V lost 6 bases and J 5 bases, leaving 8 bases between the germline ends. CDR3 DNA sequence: TGTGCCAGCAGAAGGAGGGACGAGCAGTACTTC. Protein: CASRRRDEQYF.

The CDR3 is CASSGGLAGGPSYNEQFF. The CDR3 DNA is TGTGCCAGCAGCGGTGGACTAGCGGGAGGGCCCTCCTACAATGAGCAGTTCTTC. The chain joins TRBV7-9 to TRBJ2-1; 15 bases are a match to TRBD2. Germline-derived CDR1 and CDR2 are SEHNR and FQNEAQ (reference sequence). Losses at the gene ends were 5 bases for V and 0 bases for J; bases not matched to a gene: 5. CDR3 length: 18 amino acids.

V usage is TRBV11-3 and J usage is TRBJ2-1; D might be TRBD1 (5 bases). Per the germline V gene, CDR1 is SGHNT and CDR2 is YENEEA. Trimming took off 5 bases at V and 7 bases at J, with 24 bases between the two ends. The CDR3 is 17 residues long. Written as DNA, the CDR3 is TGTGCCAGCAGCCCAGAGGATGGGGCTAGTGGCGTGAATGAGCAGTTCTTC. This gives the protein CASSPEDGASGVNEQFF.

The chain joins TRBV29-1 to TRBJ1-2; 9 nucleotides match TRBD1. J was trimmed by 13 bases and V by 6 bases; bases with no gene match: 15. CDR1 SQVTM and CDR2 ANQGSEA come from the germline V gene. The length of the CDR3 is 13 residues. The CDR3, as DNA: TGCAGCGTGAGGGACAGGGTCGTTTCGGGTGGCACCTTC. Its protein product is CSVRDRVVSGGTF.

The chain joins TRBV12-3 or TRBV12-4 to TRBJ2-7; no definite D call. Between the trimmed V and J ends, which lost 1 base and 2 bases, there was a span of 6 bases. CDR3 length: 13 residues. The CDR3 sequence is CASSLGATYEQYF. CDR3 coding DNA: TGTGCCAGCAGTTTAGGGGCCACCTACGAGCAGTACTTC.

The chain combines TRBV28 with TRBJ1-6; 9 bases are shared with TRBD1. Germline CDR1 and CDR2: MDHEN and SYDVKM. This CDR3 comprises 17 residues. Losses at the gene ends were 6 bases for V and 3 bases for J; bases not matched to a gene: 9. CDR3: CASSRGTGPSYNSPLHF. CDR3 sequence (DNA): TGTGCCAGCAGCAGAGGGACAGGGCCTAGCTATAATTCACCCCTCCACTTT.

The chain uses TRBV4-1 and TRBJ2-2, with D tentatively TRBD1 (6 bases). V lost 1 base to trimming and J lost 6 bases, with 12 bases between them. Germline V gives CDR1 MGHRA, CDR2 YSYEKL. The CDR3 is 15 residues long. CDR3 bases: TGCGCCAGCAGCCAAGGTGCAGGGGCGGCCGGGGAGCTGTTTTTT. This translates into CASSQGAGAAGELFF.

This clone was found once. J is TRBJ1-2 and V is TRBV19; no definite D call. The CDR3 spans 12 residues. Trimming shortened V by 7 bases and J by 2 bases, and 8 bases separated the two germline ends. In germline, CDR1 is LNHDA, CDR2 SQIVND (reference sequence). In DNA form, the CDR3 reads TGTGCCAGTAAGGCGGTAAACTATGGCTACACCTTC. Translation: CASKAVNYGYTF.

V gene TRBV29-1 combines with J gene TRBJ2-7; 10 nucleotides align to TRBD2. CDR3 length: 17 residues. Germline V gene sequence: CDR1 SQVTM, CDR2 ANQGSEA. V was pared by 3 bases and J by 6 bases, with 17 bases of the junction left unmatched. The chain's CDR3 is CSVEAAGLAGALFEQYF. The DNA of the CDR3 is TGCAGCGTTGAGGCGGCAGGGCTAGCGGGGGCCCTCTTCGAGCAGTACTTC.

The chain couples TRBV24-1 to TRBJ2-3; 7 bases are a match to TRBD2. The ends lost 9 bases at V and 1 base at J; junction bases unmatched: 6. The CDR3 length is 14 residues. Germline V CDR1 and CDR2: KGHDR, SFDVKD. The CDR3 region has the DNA TGTGCCACCCGAACGAGCGGGGGCACAGATACGCAGTATTTT. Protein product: CATRTSGGTDTQYF.

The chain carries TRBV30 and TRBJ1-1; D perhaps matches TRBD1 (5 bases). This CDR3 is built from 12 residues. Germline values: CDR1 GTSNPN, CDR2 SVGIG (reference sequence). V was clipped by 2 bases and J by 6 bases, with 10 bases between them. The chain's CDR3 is CAWSQGEPEAFF. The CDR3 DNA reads TGTGCCTGGAGTCAGGGTGAACCTGAAGCTTTCTTT.

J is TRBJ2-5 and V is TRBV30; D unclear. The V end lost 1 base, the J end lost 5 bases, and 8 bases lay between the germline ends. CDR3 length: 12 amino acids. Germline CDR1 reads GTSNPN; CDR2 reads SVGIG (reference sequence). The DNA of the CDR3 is TGTGCCTGGAGTGATTACGGGGAGACCCAGTACTTC. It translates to CAWSDYGETQYF. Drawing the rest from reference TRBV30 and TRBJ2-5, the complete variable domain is SQTIHQWPATLVQPVGSPLSLECTVEGTSNPNLYWYRQAAGRGLQLLFYSVGIGQISSEVPQNLSASRPQDRQFILSSKKLLLSDSGFYLCAWSDYGETQYFGPGTRLLVL.